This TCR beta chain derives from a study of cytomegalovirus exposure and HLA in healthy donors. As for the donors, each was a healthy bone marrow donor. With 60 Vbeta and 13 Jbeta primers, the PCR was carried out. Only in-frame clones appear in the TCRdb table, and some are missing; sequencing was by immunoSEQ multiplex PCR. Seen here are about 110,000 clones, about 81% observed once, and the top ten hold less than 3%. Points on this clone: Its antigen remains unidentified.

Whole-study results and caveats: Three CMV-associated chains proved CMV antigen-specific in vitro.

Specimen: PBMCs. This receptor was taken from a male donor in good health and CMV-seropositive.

This chain's CDR3 is CASSLGLGRQTQYF. The CDR3 DNA reads TGTGCCAGCAGTCTAGGACTCGGTAGGCAGACCCAGTACTTC. The V call is TRBV27, the J call TRBJ2-5; D is perhaps TRBD2 (5 bases). V was clipped by 5 bases and J by 6 bases, with 16 bases between them. Germline V gives CDR1 MNHEY, CDR2 SMNVEV (reference sequence). This CDR3 has 14 residues.